The text below deals with one TCR beta chain. The sample comes from a study of blood T cell repertoires in COVID-19. Turning to the study itself: Spain, Italy and the United States supplied samples that represented acute and convalescent COVID-19.

How the authors handled the data: Amplifying reference gene primers gave estimates of nucleated cell counts. Here immunoSEQ multiplex PCR was the method, and the copy in TCRdb shows in-frame clones only, minus some. V and J calls and clone size are as listed in that table; D and trimming were resolved from the DNA. Seen here are about 200,000 clones, roughly 88% observed once, and the top ten hold over 15%. The CDR3 is 14 residues long. Deletions cut 1 base from V and 2 bases from J, with 5 bases between. Germline assignment: CDR1 LGHNA and CDR2 YNFKEQ. J is TRBJ2-2 and V is TRBV4-2, with unresolved D. The TCR was taken from a man aged 50 or older with COVID-19, enrolled during active disease. Sequenced input: peripheral blood. CDR3 residues: CASSQVTNTGELFF. CDR3 bases: TGTGCCAGCAGCCAAGTTACAAACACCGGGGAGCTGTTTTTT.